Listed below are T cell receptor beta chains from one sample, sequenced in a study of T cells in Graves' hyperthyroidism and ophthalmopathy. TCRdb reanalysed the multiplex PCR reads using MiXCR and keeps one entry per CDR3 protein. Of hundreds of thousands of distinct CDR3 sequences in the sample, about 38% were seen once. Sequencing used blood. The receptor source for this set is a man aged 18 to 30 with Graves' hyperthyroidism. Each CDR3 is given with its conserved first and last residue. The D gene is left open where the match is weak.

D: TRBD1; V: TRBV6-5; length: 15; CDR3: CASSYGTGRSYEQYF
D: TRBD1; V: TRBV20-1; length: 16; CDR3: CSARKNRQGSNSPLHF
D: TRBD2; V: TRBV5-1; length: 13; CDR3: CASSLAGRETQYF
D: NA; V: TRBV6-5; length: 15; CDR3: CASSYSTLGRETQYF
D: NA; V: TRBV20-1; length: 13; CDR3: CSARENTGYGYTF
D: NA; V: TRBV7-2; length: 15; CDR3: CASSKQGGPLYEQYF
D: TRBD1; V: TRBV29-1; length: 12; CDR3: CSVTGVVTEAFF
D: NA; V: TRBV7-9; length: 12; CDR3: CASSLFSEKLFF
D: TRBD1; V: TRBV12-3/TRBV12-4; length: 16; CDR3: CASSFSGDSPNTEAFF
D: NA; V: TRBV2; length: 16; CDR3: CASSSLKSGNTGELFF
D: TRBD1; V: TRBV20-1; length: 15; CDR3: CSATGDDLISYEQYF
D: TRBD1; V: TRBV7-9; length: 14; CDR3: CAGGTGLSNTEAFF
D: TRBD1; V: TRBV4-1; length: 17; CDR3: CASSQAMDRGTGNTIYF
D: TRBD1; V: TRBV5-1; length: 14; CDR3: CAKLRSTGDQPQHF
D: TRBD1; V: TRBV24-1; length: 14; CDR3: CATSDPGGNSPLHF
D: NA; V: TRBV4-2; length: 18; CDR3: CASSQAEGGFSGANVLTF
D: NA; V: TRBV7-8; length: 11; CDR3: CASSFHSPLHF
D: NA; V: TRBV10-3; length: 17; CDR3: CAILPEGGDPNLGEQYF
D: NA; V: TRBV11-2; length: 15; CDR3: CASSLVEGGTYEQYF
D: NA; V: TRBV7-9; length: 12; CDR3: CASSQGTGELFF
D: TRBD2; V: TRBV11-2; length: 18; CDR3: CAGSQGGRLAVLGQTQYF
D: NA; V: TRBV7-6; length: 12; CDR3: CASSPPLVGAFF
D: NA; V: TRBV7-2; length: 13; CDR3: CASSFRASYEQYF
D: NA; V: TRBV28; length: 13; CDR3: CASRPGGEETQYF
D: TRBD2; V: TRBV5-5; length: 16; CDR3: CASSLLAGGPTYEQYF
D: NA; V: TRBV10-3; length: 15; CDR3: CAISESSSGANVLTF
D: NA; V: TRBV29-1; length: 16; CDR3: CSVRSDPGQEEETQYF
D: NA; V: TRBV15; length: 14; CDR3: CATSSEGADSPLHF
D: NA; V: TRBV10-3; length: 12; CDR3: CAISEEGEKLFF
D: NA; V: TRBV19; length: 13; CDR3: CACSPGRSYGYTF
D: NA; V: TRBV5-1; length: 13; CDR3: CASSLAGFSKAFF
D: NA; V: TRBV19; length: 14; CDR3: CASSIVGNSYEQYF
D: NA; V: TRBV7-9; length: 12; CDR3: CASSLVRDEQFF
D: NA; V: TRBV11-2; length: 15; CDR3: CASSAVEGMWTEAFF
D: NA; V: TRBV19; length: 15; CDR3: CASSIGTTTNEKLFF
D: NA; V: TRBV20-1; length: 16; CDR3: CSASSPGRTIPYEQYF
D: NA; V: TRBV20-1; length: 14; CDR3: CSAYSVADSYEQYF
D: NA; V: TRBV7-2; length: 13; CDR3: CASSFVNYSPLHF
D: NA; V: TRBV5-1; length: 16; CDR3: CASSLGGQHSNQPQHF
D: NA; V: TRBV25-1; length: 15; CDR3: CASRPPQAGNSPLHF
D: NA; V: TRBV29-1; length: 12; CDR3: CSTAQGWDEQYF
D: NA; V: TRBV6-5; length: 14; CDR3: CASPGRQPGGEQYF
D: NA; V: TRBV15; length: 15; CDR3: CATSRDRTPNTEAFF
D: NA; V: TRBV5-1; length: 13; CDR3: CASSLGQSGELFF
D: NA; V: TRBV12-3/TRBV12-4; length: 14; CDR3: CASSPHGTVYEQYF
D: NA; V: TRBV7-9; length: 14; CDR3: CASSQRAAWEPQHF
D: NA; V: TRBV29-1; length: 11; CDR3: CSVVGAGELFF
D: TRBD1; V: TRBV15; length: 20; CDR3: CATSRKGQGVTEDGTDTQYF
D: TRBD2; V: TRBV6-6; length: 16; CDR3: CASSFPSGGGKETQYF
D: NA; V: TRBV9; length: 16; CDR3: CASSQGVGRMNTEAFF
D: NA; V: TRBV19; length: 16; CDR3: CASMEASRSYNSPLHF
D: TRBD1; V: TRBV19; length: 16; CDR3: CASASLAGTANSPLHF
D: NA; V: TRBV2; length: 16; CDR3: CASRSLPGAGRWGAFF
D: NA; V: TRBV2; length: 18; CDR3: CASSLGTGGRFSNQPQHF
D: NA; V: TRBV5-1; length: 16; CDR3: CASSLAPAEGANVLTF
D: NA; V: TRBV7-9; length: 14; CDR3: CASSLAGPRYEQYF
D: NA; V: TRBV11-2; length: 14; CDR3: CASSPDLGTYEQYF
D: NA; V: TRBV7-9; length: 16; CDR3: CASSLASGGANEKLFF
D: TRBD2; V: TRBV20-1; length: 17; CDR3: CSARVGLAGGVSYEQYF
D: NA; V: TRBV4-1; length: 13; CDR3: CASSLGDIDEAFF